Sequencing of this T cell receptor (beta chain) was carried out in a study of blood T cell repertoires in COVID-19. The V end lost 0 bases, the J end lost 4 bases, and 12 bases lay between the germline ends. From germline, CDR1 is MNHEY and CDR2 SVGAGI. CDR3 length: 15 amino acids. Per the authors' pipeline: Nucleated cell counts were estimated from reference gene primer amplification. Libraries were prepared by immunoSEQ multiplex PCR; TCRdb keeps only in-frame clonotypes and omits some of them. V, J and clone size derive from that table, while D and trimming were established from the DNA sequence. The repertoire holds approximately 130,000 clones, with roughly four fifths as singletons.

The sample was peripheral blood. The receptor was derived from a middle-aged man with active or convalescent COVID-19. This chain links TRBV6-5 with TRBJ1-1; D not resolved. CDR3 in amino acids: CASSYSTEGVTEAFF. As DNA, the CDR3 is TGTGCCAGCAGTTACTCGACGGAAGGAGTCACTGAAGCTTTCTTT.